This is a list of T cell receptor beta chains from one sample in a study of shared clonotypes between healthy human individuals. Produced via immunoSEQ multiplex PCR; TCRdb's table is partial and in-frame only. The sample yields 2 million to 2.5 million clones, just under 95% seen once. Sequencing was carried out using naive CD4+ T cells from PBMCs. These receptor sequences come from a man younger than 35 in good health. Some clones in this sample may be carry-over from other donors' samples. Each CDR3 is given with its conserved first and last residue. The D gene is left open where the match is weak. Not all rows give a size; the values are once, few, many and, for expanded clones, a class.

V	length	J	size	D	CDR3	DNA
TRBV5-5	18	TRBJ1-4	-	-	CASSLRGAGIPVGEKLFF	TGTGCCAGCAGCCTAAGGGGGGCAGGGATCCCTGTTGGTGAAAAACTGTTTTTT
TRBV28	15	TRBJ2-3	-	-	CASSFRGGMTDTQYF	TGTGCCAGCAGTTTCAGGGGGGGTATGACAGATACGCAGTATTTT
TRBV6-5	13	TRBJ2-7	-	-	CASSTTNSYEQYF	TGTGCCAGCAGTACAACCAACTCCTACGAGCAGTACTTC
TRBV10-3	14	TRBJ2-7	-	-	CAISPGPTSGEQYF	TGTGCCATCAGTCCGGGACCCACATCGGGTGAGCAGTACTTC
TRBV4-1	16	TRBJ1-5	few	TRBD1	CASSLGTGWRNQPQHF	TGCGCCAGCAGCCTGGGGACAGGGTGGCGCAATCAGCCCCAGCATTTT
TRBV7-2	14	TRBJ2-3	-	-	CASSLGATSDTQYF	TGTGCCAGCAGCTTAGGGGCTACTTCAGATACGCAGTATTTT
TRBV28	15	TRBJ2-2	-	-	CASNTLGRVIGELFF	TGTGCCAGCAACACCCTCGGCAGGGTCATCGGGGAGCTGTTTTTT
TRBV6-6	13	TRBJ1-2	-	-	CASKWQSNYGYTF	TGTGCCAGCAAGTGGCAGTCTAACTATGGCTACACCTTC
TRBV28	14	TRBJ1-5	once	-	CASSFRASYQPQHF	TGTGCCAGCAGTTTCAGGGCCTCATACCAGCCCCAGCATTTT
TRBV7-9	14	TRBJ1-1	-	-	CASSLGGSNTEAFF	TGTGCCAGCAGCTTGGGGGGGTCGAACACTGAAGCTTTCTTT
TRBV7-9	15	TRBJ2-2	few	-	CASSLGLGNTGELFF	TGTGCCAGCAGCTTGGGGTTGGGTAACACCGGGGAGCTGTTTTTT
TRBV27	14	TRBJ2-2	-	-	CASSRTFLAGELFF	TGTGCCAGCAGTAGGACATTCTTGGCCGGGGAGCTGTTTTTT
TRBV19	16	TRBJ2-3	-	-	CASTLGGRGGTDTQYF	TGTGCCAGTACCCTCGGGGGCAGGGGCGGCACAGATACGCAGTATTTT
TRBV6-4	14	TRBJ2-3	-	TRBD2	CASSRGLAPDTQYF	TGTGCCAGCAGTCGAGGACTAGCGCCAGATACGCAGTATTTT
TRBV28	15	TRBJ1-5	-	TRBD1	CASSLLDRAAQPQHF	TGTGCCAGCAGTTTACTTGACAGGGCGGCGCAGCCCCAGCATTTT
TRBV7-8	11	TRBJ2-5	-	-	CASSKEETQYF	TGTGCCAGCAGCAAAGAGGAGACCCAGTACTTC
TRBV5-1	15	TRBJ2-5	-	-	CASSLSPGAQETQYF	TGCGCCAGCAGCTTGAGTCCTGGGGCTCAAGAGACCCAGTACTTC
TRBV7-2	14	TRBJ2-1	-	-	CASSLALIYNEQFF	TGTGCCAGCAGCTTAGCCTTAATTTACAATGAGCAGTTCTTC
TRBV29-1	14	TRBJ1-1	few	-	CSVDRALSKAEAFF	TGCAGCGTTGACAGGGCCCTAAGTAAGGCTGAAGCTTTCTTT
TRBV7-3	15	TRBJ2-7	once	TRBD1	CASSPRQGGPYEQYF	TGTGCCAGCAGCCCCAGACAGGGGGGCCCCTACGAGCAGTACTTC
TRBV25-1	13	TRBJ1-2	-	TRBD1	CASSEQGAGGYTF	TGTGCCAGCAGTGAACAGGGGGCAGGTGGCTACACCTTC
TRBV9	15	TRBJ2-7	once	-	CASSVGVAEGVEQYF	TGTGCCAGCAGCGTAGGTGTTGCCGAGGGTGTCGAGCAGTACTTC
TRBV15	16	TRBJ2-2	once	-	CATSRERGGITGELFF	TGTGCCACCAGCAGAGAGAGAGGGGGAATCACCGGGGAGCTGTTTTTT
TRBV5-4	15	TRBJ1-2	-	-	CASSFVTVDDYGYTF	TGTGCCAGCAGCTTTGTTACGGTAGATGACTATGGCTACACCTTC
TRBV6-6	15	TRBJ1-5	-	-	CASNTLRDKNQPQHF	TGTGCCAGCAACACCCTCCGGGATAAGAATCAGCCCCAGCATTTT
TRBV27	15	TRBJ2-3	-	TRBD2	CASSLFSGSPDTQYF	TGTGCCAGCAGTTTATTTAGCGGGAGCCCAGATACGCAGTATTTT
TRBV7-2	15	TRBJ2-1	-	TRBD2	CASSAGTSGYNEQFF	TGTGCCAGCAGCGCCGGGACTAGCGGATACAATGAGCAGTTCTTC
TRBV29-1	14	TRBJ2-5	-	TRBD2	CSVVNLAGGREQYF	TGCAGCGTTGTAAATCTAGCGGGAGGTAGGGAGCAGTACTTC